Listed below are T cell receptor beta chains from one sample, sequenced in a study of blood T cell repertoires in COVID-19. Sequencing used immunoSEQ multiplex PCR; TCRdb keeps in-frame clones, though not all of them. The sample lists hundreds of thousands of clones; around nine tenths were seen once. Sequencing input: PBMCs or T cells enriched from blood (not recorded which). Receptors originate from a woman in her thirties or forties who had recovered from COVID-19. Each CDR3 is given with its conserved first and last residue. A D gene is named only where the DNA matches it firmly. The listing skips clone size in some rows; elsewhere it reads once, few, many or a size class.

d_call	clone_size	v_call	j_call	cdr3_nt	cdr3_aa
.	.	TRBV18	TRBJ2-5	TGTGCCAGCTCACCACCGGTGGCGGCCAAAACCCAGTACTTC	CASSPPVAAKTQYF
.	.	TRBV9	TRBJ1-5	TGTGCCAGCAGCGTAGTCAGGGGCAAGAATCAGCCCCAGCATTTT	CASSVVRGKNQPQHF
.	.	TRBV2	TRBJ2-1	TGTGCCAGCAGACTAGCTAGGCAGTTCTTC	CASRLARQFF
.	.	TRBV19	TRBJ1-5	TGTGCCAGTAGCGCCTCGACAGATCAGCCCCAGCATTTT	CASSASTDQPQHF
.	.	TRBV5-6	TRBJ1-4	TGTGCCAGCAGCCCGGTTGGAGGAGCAACTAATGAAAAACTGTTTTTT	CASSPVGGATNEKLFF
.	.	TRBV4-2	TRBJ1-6	TGTGCCAGCAGCCAGGTGACAGCAGTCTCACCCCTCCACTTT	CASSQVTAVSPLHF
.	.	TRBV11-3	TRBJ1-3	TGTGCCAGCAGCGCGGGGACCGGCGGCAGATCCACCATATATTTT	CASSAGTGGRSTIYF
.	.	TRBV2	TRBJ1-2	TGTGCCAGCAGTGAAACAGGCGGAAGCTCCCTTTATGGCTACACCTTC	CASSETGGSSLYGYTF
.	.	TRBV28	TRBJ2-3	TGTGCCAGCAGTTTCGGGGGAGGCACAGATACGCAGTATTTT	CASSFGGGTDTQYF
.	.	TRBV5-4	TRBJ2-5	TGTGCCAGCAGCTTGGGAGGAAGCCAAGAGACCCAGTACTTC	CASSLGGSQETQYF
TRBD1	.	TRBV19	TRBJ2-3	TGTGCCAGTAGTATGGGGACAGGCGGCACAGATACGCAGTATTTT	CASSMGTGGTDTQYF
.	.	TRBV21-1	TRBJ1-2	TGTGCCAGCAGCAAAGCGCGTGAGGGACTCTACACCTTC	CASSKAREGLYTF
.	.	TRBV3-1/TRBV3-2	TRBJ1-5	TGTGCCAGCAGCCAAGGGCGGGGCGGTCAGCCCCAGCATTTT	CASSQGRGGQPQHF
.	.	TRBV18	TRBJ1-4	TGTGCCAGCTCACCAGGGAGGGCAACTAATGAAAAACTGTTTTTT	CASSPGRATNEKLFF
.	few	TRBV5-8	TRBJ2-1	TGTGCCAGCAGCTTGTCGCTAGCTGAGCAGTTCTTC	CASSLSLAEQFF
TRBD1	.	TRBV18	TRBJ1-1	TGTGCCAGCTCAACCCGGGACAGATTTGAAGCTTTCTTT	CASSTRDRFEAFF
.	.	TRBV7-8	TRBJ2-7	TGTGCCAGCAGCCCCGGACACTCCTCCTACGAGCAGTACTTC	CASSPGHSSYEQYF
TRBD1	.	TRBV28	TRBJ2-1	TGTGCCAGCAGTGAGGACAGGGGCCAATACAATGAGCAGTTCTTC	CASSEDRGQYNEQFF
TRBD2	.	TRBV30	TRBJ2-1	TGTGCCTGGACCCAAGGACTAGCGGGTACCTACAATGAGCAGTTCTTC	CAWTQGLAGTYNEQFF
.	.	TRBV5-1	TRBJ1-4	TGCGCCAGCTTTAGGAGTCCGAATGAAAAACTGTTTTTT	CASFRSPNEKLFF
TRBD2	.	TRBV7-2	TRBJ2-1	TGTGCCAGCAGCCCCGGGTCGGGACTAGTGACTGAGCAGTTCTTC	CASSPGSGLVTEQFF
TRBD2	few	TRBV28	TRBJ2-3	TGTGCCAGCAGTCCCCGGGGGGGTGGATTAGATACGCAGTATTTT	CASSPRGGGLDTQYF
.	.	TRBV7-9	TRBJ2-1	TGTGCCAGCAGCTTAGACGGAGTACAAGACAATGAGCAGTTCTTC	CASSLDGVQDNEQFF
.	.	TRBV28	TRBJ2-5	TGTGCCAGCAGCATACCCCCCCGCGGGACCCAGTACTTC	CASSIPPRGTQYF
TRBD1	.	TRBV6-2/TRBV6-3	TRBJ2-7	TGTGCCAGCAGTTTTTTTCGGGACAGGGAGGTTGTGCCCTACGAGCAGTACTTC	CASSFFRDREVVPYEQYF
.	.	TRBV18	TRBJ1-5	TGTGCCAGCTCACAGGGGAGCAATCAGCCCCAGCATTTT	CASSQGSNQPQHF
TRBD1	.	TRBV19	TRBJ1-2	TGTGCCACCACGACGAGGCAGGGGGGCCAGAAGAACTATGGCTACACCTTC	CATTTRQGGQKNYGYTF
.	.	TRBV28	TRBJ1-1	TGTGCCAGCAACACGAGAGGTGAAGCTTTCTTT	CASNTRGEAFF
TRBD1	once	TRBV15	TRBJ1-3	TGTGCCACCAGGCCCCTAGACAGGGATAGAAACACCATATATTTT	CATRPLDRDRNTIYF
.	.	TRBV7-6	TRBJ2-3	TGTGCCAGCAGCTTATGGGCTTTTAGCACAGATACGCAGTATTTT	CASSLWAFSTDTQYF
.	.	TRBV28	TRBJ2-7	TGTGCCAGCAGTTTACGGGAATACGAGCAGTACTTC	CASSLREYEQYF
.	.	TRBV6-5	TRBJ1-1	TGTGCCAGCAGTAATAGTTTGGTAACTGAAGCTTTCTTT	CASSNSLVTEAFF
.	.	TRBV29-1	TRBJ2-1	TGCAGCGTTGGGGTTTTAGCCCCGAGGTATGAGCAGTTCTTC	CSVGVLAPRYEQFF
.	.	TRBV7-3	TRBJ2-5	TGTGCCAGCAGCCAACAGGCGCTCCCCGGGACCCAGTACTTC	CASSQQALPGTQYF
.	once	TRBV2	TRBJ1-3	TGTGCCAGCGGAGGGAGCCACGGAAACACCATATATTTT	CASGGSHGNTIYF
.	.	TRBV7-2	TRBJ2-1	TGTGCCAGCAGCTTAGTAAAGCGGGCCAATGAGCAGTTCTTC	CASSLVKRANEQFF
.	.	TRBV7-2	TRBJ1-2	TGTGCCAGCAGCTCTTACCAGGGGTCTGGCTACACCTTC	CASSSYQGSGYTF
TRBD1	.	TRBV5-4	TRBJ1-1	TGTGCCAGCAGCTTCGGGACAGGGGGCATGAGCACTGAAGCTTTCTTT	CASSFGTGGMSTEAFF
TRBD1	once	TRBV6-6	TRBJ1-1	TGTGCCAGCAGTGGAGGGACAGGGGCTACTGAAGCTTTCTTT	CASSGGTGATEAFF
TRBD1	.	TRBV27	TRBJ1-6	TGTGCCAGCAGTTTATCTGGGACAGGGGTTCCCCATTCACCCCTCCACTTT	CASSLSGTGVPHSPLHF
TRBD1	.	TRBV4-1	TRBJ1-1	TGCGCCAGCAGCCTCCGACAGGGGAACACTGAAGCTTTCTTT	CASSLRQGNTEAFF
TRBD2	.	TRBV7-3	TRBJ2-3	TGTGCCAGCAGACCCAGCGGGACTAGCACAGATACGCAGTATTTT	CASRPSGTSTDTQYF
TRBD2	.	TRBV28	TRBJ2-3	TGTGCCAGCAGTCCGCGCTGGGCGGGAGTGTCATATACGCAGTATTTT	CASSPRWAGVSYTQYF
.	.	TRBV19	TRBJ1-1	TGTGCCAGTAGGTTGGGGTCGCGGGTGTTGAGCACTGAAGCTTTCTTT	CASRLGSRVLSTEAFF
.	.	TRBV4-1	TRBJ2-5	TGCGCCAGCAGCCAAGCCACCTCAGCGAAGCAAGAGACCCAGTACTTC	CASSQATSAKQETQYF
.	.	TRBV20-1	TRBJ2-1	TGCAGTGCCCAAGACTACCTCGAGCAGTTCTTC	CSAQDYLEQFF
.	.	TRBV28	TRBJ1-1	TGTGCTAGCAGTTTCATGGGGGGAGCTTTCTTT	CASSFMGGAFF
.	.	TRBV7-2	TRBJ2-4	TGTGCCAGCAGCCTCGACACAGCCAAAAACATTCAGTACTTC	CASSLDTAKNIQYF
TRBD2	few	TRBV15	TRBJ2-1	TGTGCCACCAGCAGAGGTGACGGGAGGTGGAATGAGCAGTTCTTC	CATSRGDGRWNEQFF
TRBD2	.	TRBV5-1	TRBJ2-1	TGCGCCAGCAGCTCGGGACTAGCGGGAGGGCCTAGTGAGCAGTTCTTC	CASSSGLAGGPSEQFF
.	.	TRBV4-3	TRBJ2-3	TGCGCCAGCAGCCAAGATCCGGGAGAGTCAGATACGCAGTATTTT	CASSQDPGESDTQYF